What follows are 32 T cell receptor beta chains derived from one specimen sequenced in a study of read filtering for tumor transcriptome and immune sequencing. This library used around 400 ng RNA and molecular barcoded adaptors spanning alpha/delta and beta/gamma chains. TCRdb reanalysed the reads using MiXCR and keeps one entry per CDR3 protein. The sample lists 40,000 or so distinct CDR3 sequences, around 15% seen once, with approximately 30% in the top ten. Sample: a population of CD138-negative cells sorted from bone marrow. These receptors were collected from a donor aged 40 or over with multiple myeloma.

Ten or more counts support this clonotype. CDR3 region: CASSLVYGISTDTQYF. The CDR3 nucleotides read TGTGCCAGCAGCTTAGTATACGGGATTAGCACAGATACGCAGTATTTT. V and J are TRBV7-2 and TRBJ2-3; a possible D gene is TRBD2 (5 bases). The germline V gene has CDR1 SGHTA and CDR2 FQGNSA. This CDR3 has 16 amino acids. V gave up 1 base and J gave up 0 bases, with 11 bases separating them.

This clonotype was recorded at least ten times. The CDR3 is CSAKGTSDGEQFF. The CDR3 bases are TGCAGTGCTAAGGGGACTAGCGACGGTGAGCAGTTCTTC. The rearrangement joins TRBV20-1 to TRBJ2-1, with 10 bases aligning to TRBD2. The CDR3 runs to 13 residues. V dropped 4 bases and J dropped 9; count of bases not matched to a gene: 6. Germline V gene lookup returns CDR1 DFQATT and CDR2 SNEGSKA (reference sequence).

This clonotype was counted only a few times. V is TRBV6-6 and J is TRBJ2-2; 10 nucleotides line up with TRBD2. V shed 5 bases and J 7 bases; nucleotides not matched to a gene: 13. This CDR3 has 17 amino acids. Germline-derived CDR1 and CDR2 are MNHNY and SVGAGI (reference sequence). Here the CDR3 reads CASSRTGPSGRFGELFF. CDR3 sequence (DNA): TGTGCCAGCAGTAGAACAGGGCCTAGCGGGAGATTCGGGGAGCTGTTTTTT.

At least ten counts were recorded for this clonotype. V and J are TRBV12-3 or TRBV12-4 and TRBJ2-7, with unresolved D. The ends were cut back, 1 base at V and 4 bases at J, with 2 bases in the middle. The CDR3 is 11 residues long. The CDR3, as DNA: TGTGCCAGCAGTTTAGTGTACGAGCAGTACTTC. This encodes CASSLVYEQYF.

Only a few counts were recorded for this clonotype. This clone may be a read error of a much larger clone one base away. The rearrangement uses TRBV28 and TRBJ2-7, with 9 bases identical to TRBD2. Germline V CDR1 and CDR2: MDHEN, SYDVKM. The CDR3 extends over 14 amino acids. V dropped 6 bases and J dropped 4; count of bases not matched to a gene: 7. CDR3 loop: CASRIAGARYEQYF. DNA of the CDR3: TGTGCCAGCAGAATAGCGGGAGCCCGTTACGAGCAGTACTTC.

This clonotype was observed many times. This CDR3 is CASSLVLGGVGILYNEQFF. The CDR3 DNA reads TGCGCCAGCAGCTTGGTCCTTGGAGGGGTTGGCATTCTCTACAATGAGCAGTTCTTC. The V and J genes are TRBV5-1 and TRBJ2-1; D is possibly TRBD2 (6 bases). There are 19 residues in the CDR3. The ends were cut back, 0 bases at V and 3 bases at J, with 22 bases in the middle. Germline loops: CDR1 SGHRS, CDR2 YFSETQ.

Many counts were recorded for this clonotype. For the CDR3, the DNA is TGCAGTGTTGATCACAGGGGGCGGGGAAACAATCAGCCCCAGCATTTT. Protein sequence: CSVDHRGRGNNQPQHF. V and J are TRBV20-1 and TRBJ1-5; 9 bases map to TRBD1. The CDR3 is made up of 16 amino acids. Germline V lookup: CDR1 DFQATT, CDR2 SNEGSKA (reference sequence). J was trimmed by 3 bases and V by 7 bases; bases with no gene match: 13.

At least ten counts were recorded for this clonotype. The CDR3 loop is CASSLVGGLEYNEQFF. The CDR3 nucleotides are TGTGCCAGCAGCTTGGTTGGGGGACTAGAGTACAATGAGCAGTTCTTC. The chain uses TRBV5-5 and TRBJ2-1; 8 bases map to TRBD2. Germline loops: CDR1 SGHKS, CDR2 YYEKEE (reference sequence). The junction had 6 bases not matched to a gene; V was cut back by 0 bases and J by 4 bases. The CDR3 consists of 16 residues.

Many counts were recorded for this clonotype. The CDR3 spells CASSGDSGVTYNEQFF. In nucleotides, the CDR3 is TGTGCCAGCAGTGGGGATAGCGGGGTCACCTACAATGAGCAGTTCTTC. V usage is TRBV2 and J usage is TRBJ2-1, with 8 bases that match TRBD2. The CDR3 length is 16 residues. The junction had 7 bases not matched to a gene; V was cut back by 4 bases and J by 2 bases. In germline, CDR1 is SNHLY, CDR2 FYNNEI.

The chain has TRBV28 and TRBJ2-4; D is unresolved. Looked up from germline, CDR1 is MDHEN and CDR2 is SYDVKM. The CDR3 has 12 residues. V was shortened by 8 bases and J by 0 bases, with 5 bases between the two germline ends. The CDR3 bases are TGTGCCAGCTCCGAAGCCAAAAACATTCAGTACTTC. This codes for CASSEAKNIQYF. The complete variable domain, with remaining parts taken from reference TRBV28 and TRBJ2-4, reads DVKVTQSSRYLVKRTGEKVFLECVQDMDHENMFWYRQDPGLGLRLIYFSYDVKMKEKGDIPEGYSVSREKKERFSLILESASTNQTSMYLCASSEAKNIQYFGAGTRLSVL.

This chain joins TRBV28 and TRBJ1-6; 9 nucleotides line up with TRBD1. Unmatched junction bases numbered 6, after V lost 4 bases and J lost 5 bases. The CDR3 is 16 amino acids. The germline V gene has CDR1 MDHEN and CDR2 SYDVKM. CDR3 bases: TGTGCCAGCAGTTCATGGGGGGACAGGGATAATTCACCCCTCCACTTT. Translation: CASSSWGDRDNSPLHF.

This clonotype was counted ten times or more. The chain recombines TRBV5-1 with TRBJ1-2; D remains ambiguous. The CDR3 is made up of 15 amino acids. The germline V gene has CDR1 SGHRS and CDR2 YFSETQ. Trimming pared 0 bases from V and 5 bases from J, leaving 14 bases between. The CDR3: CASSLEGSNTYGYTF. In DNA, the CDR3 is TGCGCCAGCAGCTTGGAAGGGTCAAATACGTATGGCTACACCTTC.

This clonotype was seen ten or more times. The chain links TRBV11-2 to TRBJ1-2; D unclear. Germline CDR1 SGHAT, CDR2 FQNNGV. Trimming stripped 5 bases from V and 3 bases from J, with 16 bases between. The CDR3 spans 15 residues. This CDR3 reads CASSLRAEPHYGYTF. CDR3 nucleotide sequence: TGTGCCAGCAGCCTCCGGGCCGAGCCCCACTATGGCTACACCTTC. Using reference TRBV11-2 and TRBJ1-2 for the parts outside the CDR3, the full variable domain is EAGVAQSPRYKIIEKRQSVAFWCNPISGHATLYWYQQILGQGPKLLIQFQNNGVVDDSQLPKDRFSAERLKGVDSTLKIQPAKLEDSAVYLCASSLRAEPHYGYTFGSGTRLTVV.

The table lists this clonotype with many counts. A read error is possible here, since a much larger clone lies one base away. Here the CDR3 reads CASSLGLANYNVQFF. The CDR3 region has the DNA TGTGCCAGCAGCTTAGGGCTAGCGAACTACAATGTGCAGTTCTTC. V usage is TRBV7-8 and J usage is TRBJ2-1, with D tentatively TRBD2 (6 bases). The V gene's germline CDR1 is SGHVS and CDR2 FQNEAQ. This CDR3 spans 15 amino acids.

The rearrangement links TRBV3-2 to TRBJ2-2; the D call TRBD2 from the table was never checked on the DNA. TRBV3-2 is labeled a pseudogene. CDR3 length: 15 residues. This CDR3 reads CASRNGRTETGELFF. CDR3 DNA sequence: TGTGCCAGCAGGAATGGGAGAACGGAGACCGGGGAGCTGTTCTTT.

The table lists this clonotype with many counts. V and J are TRBV7-3 and TRBJ1-4, with D unclear. The CDR3 has 16 residues. The germline V gene encodes CDR1 SGHTA and CDR2 FQGTGA. Between the trimmed V and J ends, which lost 1 base and 4 bases, there was a span of 13 bases. In DNA, the CDR3 is TGTGCCAGCAGCTTAAAAAACGAAGGGTATAATGAAAAACTGTTTTTT. Its translation is CASSLKNEGYNEKLFF.

This clonotype appeared a few times. The chain has TRBV7-3 and TRBJ2-2; D uncertain. The CDR3 has 15 residues. CDR1 SGHTA and CDR2 FQGTGA come from the germline V gene. The V end was cut by 5 bases, the J end by 0 bases, with 10 bases between. The CDR3 reads CASSPQASNTGELFF. CDR3 DNA: TGTGCCAGCAGCCCGCAGGCTTCGAACACCGGGGAGCTGTTTTTT.

In this sample, this clonotype turned up many times. The V gene is TRBV25-1, the J gene TRBJ1-4, with a tentative D call TRBD1 (6 bases). Germline V lookup: CDR1 MGHDK, CDR2 SYGVNS. Trimming stripped 3 bases from V and 7 bases from J, with 18 bases between. The CDR3 is 16 amino acids. The CDR3 DNA reads TGTGCCAGCAGTGAGGGGGGGGCCCAGGGAAGTGAAAAACTGTTTTTT. Residues: CASSEGGAQGSEKLFF.

This clonotype occurred many times. CDR3 sequence: CASSQIPGQGTGELFF. CDR3 nucleotides: TGCGCCAGCAGCCAGATCCCGGGACAGGGAACCGGGGAGCTGTTTTTT. The J gene is TRBJ2-2, the V gene TRBV4-3; 9 bases are shared with TRBD1. After removal of 3 bases from V and 5 bases from J, the junction contained 7 bases not matched to a gene. The V gene's germline CDR1 is LGHNA and CDR2 YSLEER. The CDR3 has 16 residues.

This clonotype was detected many times. The chain uses TRBV29-1 and TRBJ2-5, with a weak D call TRBD1 (5 bases). The CDR3 is made up of 18 amino acids. The V end was cut by 8 bases, the J end by 0 bases, with 28 bases between. From germline, CDR1 is SQVTM and CDR2 ANQGSEA. CDR3 DNA: TGCAGCCACATCGGGCGGTTCGGTACTAAAGGGGACCAAGAGACCCAGTACTTC. Its protein product is CSHIGRFGTKGDQETQYF.

About this clonotype itself: Being one base from a much bigger clone, this may be a read error. The genes are TRBV7-9 and TRBJ1-1, with a tentative D call TRBD1 (6 bases). There are 16 residues in the CDR3. The germline V gene has CDR1 SEHNR and CDR2 FQNEAQ (reference sequence). Trimming left V 5 bases short and J 3 bases short, with 19 bases between. CDR3 coding DNA: TGTGCCAGCAGCCCTCGGATGGACAGTATGGACACTGAAGCTTTCTTT. This gives the protein CASSPRMDSMDTEAFF.

This clonotype was seen repeatedly, ten times or more. V is TRBV7-8 and J is TRBJ2-6, with D uncertain. The CDR3 runs 18 residues. Germline CDR1 is SGHVS and CDR2 is FQNEAQ. V shed 8 bases and J shed 1 base, with 21 bases lying between them. The CDR3 loop is CASGTHKVHQSGANVLTF. For the CDR3, the DNA is TGTGCCAGCGGCACCCACAAGGTCCACCAATCTGGGGCCAACGTCCTGACTTTC.

This clonotype was detected many times. The chain recombines TRBV6-5 with TRBJ2-2; 7 positions agree with TRBD1. CDR3 length: 15 residues. Germline V gene sequence: CDR1 MNHEY, CDR2 SVGAGI. The V gene end was trimmed by 6 bases and the J gene end by 2 bases; junction bases not matched to a gene: 6. CDR3 in amino acids: CASSLDRKNTGELFF. Written as DNA, the CDR3 is TGTGCCAGCAGCCTGGACAGGAAAAACACCGGGGAGCTGTTTTTT.

This clonotype was counted many times. The rearrangement joins TRBV5-6 to TRBJ2-5; perhaps TRBD1 as D (6 bases). Deletions cut 4 bases from V and 0 bases from J, with 13 bases between. Germline CDR1 and CDR2: SGHDT and YYEEEE. The CDR3 spans 15 residues. The DNA for the CDR3 is TGTGCCAGCAGCCGACAGGTCCCCAACCAAGAGACCCAGTACTTC. It codes for CASSRQVPNQETQYF.

About this clonotype itself: It is likely a read error: a sequence one base away is far more abundant. The rearrangement joins TRBV7-8 to TRBJ1-6; TRBD1 matches 7 bases. Germline lookup yields CDR1 SGHVS and CDR2 FQNEAQ. The CDR3 runs to 16 residues. J gave up 2 bases and V 4 bases, and 5 bases lay outside the gene matches. The CDR3 DNA follows: TGTGCCAGCAGCTCAGACAGGGATGCCTATAATTCACCCCTCCACTTT. This sequence encodes CASSSDRDAYNSPLHF.

The rearrangement uses TRBV20-1 and TRBJ2-7; 12 bases agree with TRBD2. The CDR3 runs to 14 residues. Germline-derived CDR1 and CDR2 are DFQATT and SNEGSKA (reference sequence). With V trimmed by 2 bases and J by 2 bases, 1 base remained unmatched. CDR3 bases: TGCAGTGCTAGACTAGCGGGAGGGCCCTACGAGCAGTACTTC. It specifies CSARLAGGPYEQYF.

In regard to this clonotype: The conserved closing phenylalanine or tryptophan is absent in this CDR3, likely reflecting a read error. Because the CDR3's place on the DNA is in doubt, the DNA is left out and the CDR3 is given as listed by TCRdb. V gene TRBV28 combines with J gene TRBJ2-1; the D call TRBD2 from the table was never checked on the DNA. Germline V lookup: CDR1 MDHEN, CDR2 SYDVKM. Inclusive of both ends, the CDR3 amounts to 19 amino acids. Here the CDR3 reads CASSSPSGTSGRGPFEQLL.

This clonotype was seen many times. The chain links TRBV30 to TRBJ2-7, with 7 bases that match TRBD2. V was pared by 2 bases and J by 6 bases, with 4 bases of the junction left unmatched. The CDR3 has 12 residues. The germline CDR1 and CDR2 sequences are GTSNPN and SVGIG (reference sequence). The CDR3 spells CAWSLTGGEQYF. Here the CDR3 DNA reads TGTGCCTGGAGTCTAACGGGGGGCGAGCAGTACTTC. Full variable domain (rest looked up from reference TRBV30 and TRBJ2-7): SQTIHQWPATLVQPVGSPLSLECTVEGTSNPNLYWYRQAAGRGLQLLFYSVGIGQISSEVPQNLSASRPQDRQFILSSKKLLLSDSGFYLCAWSLTGGEQYFGPGTRLTVT.

This clonotype showed up many times. The chain joins TRBV27 to TRBJ2-1; 7 nucleotides agree with TRBD2. CDR1 is MNHEY and CDR2 is SMNVEV in the germline V gene (reference sequence). V lost 6 bases, J lost 4 bases, and 6 bases stayed unmatched. The CDR3 has 14 amino acids. The CDR3 sequence: CASRAGTIYNEQFF. In DNA, the CDR3 is TGTGCCAGCAGAGCCGGGACTATATACAATGAGCAGTTCTTC.

This clonotype was counted ten times or more. V and J are TRBV20-1 and TRBJ2-5; D perhaps matches TRBD1 (6 bases). The germline CDR1 and CDR2 sequences are DFQATT and SNEGSKA (reference sequence). V was pared by 5 bases and J by 5 bases, with 9 bases between. The CDR3 extends over 11 amino acids. The CDR3 DNA reads TGCAGTGCTTTGCAGGGGGAGACCCAGTACTTC. This encodes CSALQGETQYF.

This clonotype was seen at least ten times. This chain connects TRBV12-3 or TRBV12-4 to TRBJ1-1; 9 bases are a match to TRBD1. V shed 6 bases, J shed 8 bases, and the junction held 4 bases outside the gene matches. The CDR3 spans 12 residues. The CDR3 DNA follows: TGTGCCAGCAGACAGACAGGGGGAGAAGCTTTCTTT. Amino acids: CASRQTGGEAFF.

As concerns this clonotype: This may stem from a read error, because a much larger clone lies one nucleotide away. The chain couples TRBV7-2 to TRBJ2-1, with 8 bases matching TRBD2. Germline loops: CDR1 SGHTA, CDR2 FQGNSA. V gave up 5 bases and J gave up 2 bases; unmatched junction bases: 5. CDR3 length: 15 amino acids. CDR3 residues: CASSAETSAYNEQFF. The CDR3 DNA reads TGTGCCAGCAGCGCCGAGACTAGCGCCTACAATGAGCAGTTCTTC.